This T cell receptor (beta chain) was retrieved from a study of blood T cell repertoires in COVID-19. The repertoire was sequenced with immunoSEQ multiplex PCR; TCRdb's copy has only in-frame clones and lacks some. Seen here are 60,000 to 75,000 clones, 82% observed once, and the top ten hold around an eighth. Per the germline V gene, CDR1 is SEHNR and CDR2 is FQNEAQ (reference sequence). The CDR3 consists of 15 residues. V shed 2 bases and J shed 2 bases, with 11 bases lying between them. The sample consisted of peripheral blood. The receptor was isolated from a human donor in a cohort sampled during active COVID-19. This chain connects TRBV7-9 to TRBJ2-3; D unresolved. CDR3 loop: CASSLFAAVTDTQYF. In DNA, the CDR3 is TGTGCCAGCAGCTTATTCGCCGCGGTCACAGATACGCAGTATTTT.